The clone carrying this T cell receptor (beta chain) was observed a single time. This entry is derived from a study of CD8+ T cells in alopecia areata. Extraction and reverse transcription of RNA yielded cDNA as the sequencing template. Some clones are missing from TCRdb's copy, which holds only in-frame ones; the method was immunoSEQ multiplex PCR. In the table there are fewer than 110,000 clones, approximately 84% of which are singletons. The CDR3 is 13 amino acids. Trimming stripped 6 bases from V and 0 bases from J, with 7 bases between. CDR1 is MNHNS and CDR2 is SASEGT in the germline V gene. Specified treatment: oral pan-JAK inhibitor, 5-10 mg twice daily.

The chain carries TRBV6-1 and TRBJ2-3; D unresolved. The starting material was CD8+ T cells sorted from blood, obtained around week 31, from a patient treated with tofacitinib. This TCR came from a human donor with alopecia areata. CDR3 sequence (DNA): TGTGCCAGCAGAGAGACTAGCACAGATACGCAGTATTTT. Translated: CASRETSTDTQYF.